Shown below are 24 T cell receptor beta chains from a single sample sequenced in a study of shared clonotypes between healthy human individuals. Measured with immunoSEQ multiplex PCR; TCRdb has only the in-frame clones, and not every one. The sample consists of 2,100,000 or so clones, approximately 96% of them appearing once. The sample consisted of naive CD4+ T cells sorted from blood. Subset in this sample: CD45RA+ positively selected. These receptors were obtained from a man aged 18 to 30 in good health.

The CDR3 sequence is CASSLEGTRYNEQFF. The DNA for the CDR3 is TGCGCCAGCAGCTTGGAGGGGACGCGCTACAATGAGCAGTTCTTC. The rearrangement uses TRBV5-1 and TRBJ2-1, with D possibly being TRBD1 or TRBD2 (5 bases each). The CDR3 sequence is 15 residues long. Germline CDR1 SGHRS, CDR2 YFSETQ. The V end lost 0 bases, the J end lost 3 bases, and 10 bases lay between the germline ends.

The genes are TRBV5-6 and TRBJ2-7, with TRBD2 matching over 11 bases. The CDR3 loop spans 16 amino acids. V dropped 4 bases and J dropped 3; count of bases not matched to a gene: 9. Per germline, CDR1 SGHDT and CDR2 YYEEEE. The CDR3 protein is CASSPLAGGGHYEQYF. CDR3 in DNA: TGTGCCAGCAGCCCTCTAGCGGGGGGCGGGCACTACGAGCAGTACTTC.

The CDR3 reads CASSRRDGDQPQHF. CDR3 bases: TGTGCCAGCAGTCGCCGGGACGGCGATCAGCCCCAGCATTTT. V gene TRBV6-6 combines with J gene TRBJ1-5, with D perhaps TRBD1 (5 bases). The CDR3 has 14 residues. CDR1 and CDR2 (germline): MNHNY, SVGAGI (reference sequence). Between the trimmed V and J ends, which lost 5 bases and 5 bases, there was a span of 13 bases.

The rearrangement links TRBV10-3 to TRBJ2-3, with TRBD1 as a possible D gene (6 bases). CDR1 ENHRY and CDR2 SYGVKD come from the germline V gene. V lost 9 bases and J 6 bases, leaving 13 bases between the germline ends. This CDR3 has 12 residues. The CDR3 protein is CAIGQMSDTQYF. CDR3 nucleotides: TGTGCCATTGGACAGATGTCGGATACGCAGTATTTT.

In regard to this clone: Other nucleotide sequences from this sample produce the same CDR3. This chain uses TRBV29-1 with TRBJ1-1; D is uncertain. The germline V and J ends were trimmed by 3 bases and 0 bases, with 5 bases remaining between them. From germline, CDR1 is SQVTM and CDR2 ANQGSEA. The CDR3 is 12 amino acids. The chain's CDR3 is CSVDRMNTEAFF. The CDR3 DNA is TGCAGCGTTGACAGGATGAACACTGAAGCTTTCTTT.

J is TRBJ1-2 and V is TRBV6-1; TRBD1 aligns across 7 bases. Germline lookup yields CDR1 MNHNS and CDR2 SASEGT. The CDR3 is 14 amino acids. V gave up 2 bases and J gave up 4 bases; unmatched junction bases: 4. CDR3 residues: CASSERQGIYGYTF. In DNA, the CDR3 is TGTGCCAGCAGTGAACGACAGGGAATCTATGGCTACACCTTC.

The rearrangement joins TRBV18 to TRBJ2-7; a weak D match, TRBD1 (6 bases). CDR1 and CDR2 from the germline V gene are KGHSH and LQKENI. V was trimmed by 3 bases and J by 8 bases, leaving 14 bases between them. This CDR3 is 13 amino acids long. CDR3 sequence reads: CASSPLLTGKQYF. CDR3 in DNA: TGTGCCAGCTCACCTTTACTTACAGGGAAGCAGTACTTC.

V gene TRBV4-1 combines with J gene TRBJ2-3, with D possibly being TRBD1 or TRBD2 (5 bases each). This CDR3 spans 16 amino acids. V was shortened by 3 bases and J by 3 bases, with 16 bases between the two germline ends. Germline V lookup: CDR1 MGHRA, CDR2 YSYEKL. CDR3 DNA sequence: TGCGCCAGCAGCCAGGATCGGGGACCCGGGACAGATACGCAGTATTTT. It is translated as CASSQDRGPGTDTQYF.

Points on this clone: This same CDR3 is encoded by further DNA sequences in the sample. CDR3 DNA: TGTGCCTGGAGTGGGCAACTTAATGAAAAACTGTTTTTT. This gives the protein CAWSGQLNEKLFF. The rearrangement links TRBV30 to TRBJ1-4; the D is unclear. The V end lost 1 base, the J end lost 4 bases, and 7 bases lay between the germline ends. The CDR3 spans 13 residues. The V gene's germline CDR1 is GTSNPN and CDR2 SVGIG (reference sequence).

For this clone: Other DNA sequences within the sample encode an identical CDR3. The CDR3 here is CASSQGEAYGYTF. The CDR3 DNA is TGCGCCAGCAGCCAAGGGGAAGCCTATGGCTACACCTTC. The chain uses TRBV4-3 and TRBJ1-2; D call uncertain. Germline V gives CDR1 LGHNA, CDR2 YSLEER. The V end was cut by 1 base, the J end by 4 bases, with 7 bases between. The CDR3 covers 13 residues.

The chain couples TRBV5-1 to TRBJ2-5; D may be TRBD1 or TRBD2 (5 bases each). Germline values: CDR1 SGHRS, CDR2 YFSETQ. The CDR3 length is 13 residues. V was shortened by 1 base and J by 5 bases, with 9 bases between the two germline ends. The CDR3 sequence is CASSLLGDETQYF. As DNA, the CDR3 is TGCGCCAGCAGCTTGTTGGGGGACGAGACCCAGTACTTC.

The CDR3 DNA follows: TGTGCCAGCAGCGTAGCCTTTACCGGGGACTATGGCTACACCTTC. Encoded protein: CASSVAFTGDYGYTF. The chain uses TRBV9 and TRBJ1-2; D remains unclear. This CDR3 region has 15 residues. Trimming took 0 bases from V and 3 from J, leaving 12 bases between them. Germline-derived CDR1 and CDR2 are SGDLS and YYNGEE.

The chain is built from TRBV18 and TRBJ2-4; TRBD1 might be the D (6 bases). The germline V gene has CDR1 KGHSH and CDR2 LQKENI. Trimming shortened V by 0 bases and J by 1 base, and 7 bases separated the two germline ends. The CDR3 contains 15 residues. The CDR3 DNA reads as TGTGCCAGCTCACCACCTACAGGGGCCAAAAACATTCAGTACTTC. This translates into CASSPPTGAKNIQYF.

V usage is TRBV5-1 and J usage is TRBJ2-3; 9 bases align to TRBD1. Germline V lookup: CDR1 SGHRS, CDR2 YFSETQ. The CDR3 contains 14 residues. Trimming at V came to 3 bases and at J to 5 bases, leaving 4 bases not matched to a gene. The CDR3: CASSSGQGKDTQYF. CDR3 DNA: TGCGCCAGCAGCTCAGGACAGGGGAAAGATACGCAGTATTTT.

DNA of the CDR3: TGTGCCAGCAGTGGGCCCGGGGCCTATTCACCCCTCCACTTT. Protein sequence: CASSGPGAYSPLHF. The rearrangement links TRBV25-1 to TRBJ1-6; possible D gene TRBD1, 5 bases. This CDR3 region has 14 residues. Germline lookup yields CDR1 MGHDK and CDR2 SYGVNS. V was cut by 4 bases and J by 8 bases, with 12 bases left in between.

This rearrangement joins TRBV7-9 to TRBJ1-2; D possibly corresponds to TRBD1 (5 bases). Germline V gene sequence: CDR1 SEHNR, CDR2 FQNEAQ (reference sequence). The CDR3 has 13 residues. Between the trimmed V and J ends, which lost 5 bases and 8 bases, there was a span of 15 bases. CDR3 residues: CASSAGAGRGYTF. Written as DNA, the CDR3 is TGTGCCAGCAGCGCTGGGGCAGGGCGAGGCTACACCTTC.

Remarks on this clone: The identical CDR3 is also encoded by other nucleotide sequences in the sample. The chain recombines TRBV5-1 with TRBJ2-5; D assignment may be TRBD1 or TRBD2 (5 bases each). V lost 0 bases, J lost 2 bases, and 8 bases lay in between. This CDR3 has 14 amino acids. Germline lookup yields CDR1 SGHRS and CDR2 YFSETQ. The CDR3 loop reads CASSLEGPQETQYF. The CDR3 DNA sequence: TGCGCCAGCAGCTTGGAGGGACCACAAGAGACCCAGTACTTC.

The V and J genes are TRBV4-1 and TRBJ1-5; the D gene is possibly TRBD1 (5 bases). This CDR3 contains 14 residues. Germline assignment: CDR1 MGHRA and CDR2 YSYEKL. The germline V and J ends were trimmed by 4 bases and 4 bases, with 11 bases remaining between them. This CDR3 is CASSPAGGNQPQHF. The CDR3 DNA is TGCGCCAGCAGCCCGGCCGGGGGAAATCAGCCCCAGCATTTT.

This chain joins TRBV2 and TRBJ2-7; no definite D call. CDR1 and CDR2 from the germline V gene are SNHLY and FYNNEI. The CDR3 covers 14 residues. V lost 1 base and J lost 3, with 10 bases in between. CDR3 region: CASSEVRAHYEQYF. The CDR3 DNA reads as TGTGCCAGCAGTGAAGTCCGGGCTCACTACGAGCAGTACTTC. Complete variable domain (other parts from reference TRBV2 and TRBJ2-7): EPEVTQTPSHQVTQMGQEVILRCVPISNHLYFYWYRQILGQKVEFLVSFYNNEISEKSEIFDDQFSVERPDGSNFTLKIRSTKLEDSAMYFCASSEVRAHYEQYFGPGTRLTVT.

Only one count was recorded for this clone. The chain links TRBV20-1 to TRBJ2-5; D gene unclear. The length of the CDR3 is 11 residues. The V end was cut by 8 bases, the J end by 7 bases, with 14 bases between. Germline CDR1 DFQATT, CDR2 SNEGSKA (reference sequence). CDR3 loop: CSPSYEVTQYF. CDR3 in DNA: TGCAGTCCTTCATACGAGGTGACCCAGTACTTC.

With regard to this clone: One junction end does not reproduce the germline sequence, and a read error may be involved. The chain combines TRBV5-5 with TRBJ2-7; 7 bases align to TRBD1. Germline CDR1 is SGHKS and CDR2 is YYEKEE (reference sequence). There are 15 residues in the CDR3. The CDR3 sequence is CASSLAGQVRWGLHF. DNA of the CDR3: TGTGCCAGCAGCTTGGCCGGACAGGTCAGATGGGGGTTGCACTTC.

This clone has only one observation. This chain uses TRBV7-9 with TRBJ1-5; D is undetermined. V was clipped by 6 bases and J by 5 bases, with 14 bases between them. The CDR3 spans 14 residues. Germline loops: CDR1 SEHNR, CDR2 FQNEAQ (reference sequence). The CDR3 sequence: CASSPDRSDQPQHF. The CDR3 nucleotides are TGTGCCAGCAGTCCTGACCGGAGTGATCAGCCCCAGCATTTT.

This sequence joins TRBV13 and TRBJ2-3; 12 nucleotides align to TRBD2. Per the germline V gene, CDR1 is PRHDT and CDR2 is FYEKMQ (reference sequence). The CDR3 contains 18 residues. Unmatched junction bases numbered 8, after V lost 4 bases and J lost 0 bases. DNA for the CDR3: TGTGCCAGCAGCTCCAAACTCACTAGCGGGGGGAGCACAGATACGCAGTATTTT. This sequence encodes CASSSKLTSGGSTDTQYF.

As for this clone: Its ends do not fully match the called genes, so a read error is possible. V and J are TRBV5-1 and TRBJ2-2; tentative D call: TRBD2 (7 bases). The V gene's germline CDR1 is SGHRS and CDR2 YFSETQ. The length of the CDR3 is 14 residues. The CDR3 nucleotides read TGCGCCACCAGCAGGGAGGGGGTCACCGGGGAGCTGTTTTTT. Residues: CATSREGVTGELFF.